Here is one T cell receptor (beta chain) with its context. This clonotype was recorded a few times. Its antigen specificity is not known. Per-base quality was not reported, and no clone a single base away is much larger than it. The sample is drawn from a study of CD8 T cells in ankylosing spondylitis (TCRdb year 2017). About the full investigation: The study profiled T cell receptor beta repertoires in healthy donors and ankylosing spondylitis patients to find disease-linked TCR variants. In total, the full study cohort was made up of some 100 healthy donors and approximately 27 ankylosing spondylitis patients. Peripheral blood was sampled, and synovial fluid was also collected from ankylosing spondylitis patients. The full study reports these points: The disease-linked clones were reported to be significantly enriched in matched synovial fluid samples from ankylosing spondylitis patients. A CD8+ phenotype was shown by the disease-linked clones, which were found at relatively low frequencies in peripheral blood. Blood from ankylosing spondylitis patients appeared to be characterized by a TCR beta motif composed of 7 to 9 highly homologous amino acid variants. Some motif variants had previously been reported in the synovial fluid and blood of reactive arthritis patients, which suggests shared mechanisms of disease initiation.

The CDR3 numbers 15 residues from cysteine through phenylalanine. The retained sequence is limited to the CDR3, 45 bases, with the frame set at the first base. V and J are truncated by 5 bases and 0 bases respectively, leaving an intervening sequence of 10 bases. According to the germline V gene, CDR1 reads SGHAT and CDR2 reads FQNNGV. Sequenced using an Illumina HiSeq 2500. Quantitative 5'-RACE with molecular barcodes was used to prepare TCR beta libraries. For the original study's pipeline: A new computational method based on a probabilistic model of VDJ rearrangement was used to identify disease-linked TCR variants. Starting from the raw public reads, TCRdb applied fastp trimming at Q25, assembled clones with MiXCR and retained in-frame beta chains. Records with the same CDR3 protein are collapsed into one entry carrying the most frequent genes and DNA. The V and J calls, along with clone size, are taken from TCRdb and not from the paper's own processing. Counted in this sample were roughly 450,000 distinct CDR3 sequences; roughly 25% of them appeared once. 0.89% of the sample comes from the top ten.

The sample comprised blood, either unsorted or a sorted T cell fraction (not recorded which). The sequence is built from TRBV11-2 and TRBJ1-4; too little of a D gene remains to name it. The clonotype comes from a male donor with ankylosing spondylitis. The sequenced DNA is TGTGCCAGCAGCCTTTGGACTTCAACTAATGAAAAACTGTTTTTT. This sequence encodes CASSLWTSTNEKLFF.